Listed below are T cell receptor beta chains from one sample, sequenced in a study of blood T cell repertoires in COVID-19. Generated by immunoSEQ multiplex PCR, the TCRdb table keeps only in-frame clones and is missing some. This sample carries under 200,000 clones, around nine tenths of them seen once, and the ten largest clones take more than 3%. Sequenced: peripheral blood. These receptors all stem from a man in his 70s with acute or convalescent COVID-19. CDR3s include the opening cysteine and the closing phenylalanine or tryptophan. The D gene is left open where the match is weak. Size is omitted from some rows. Given values are once, few, many or a class for expanded clones.

clone size	J gene	V gene	D gene	CDR3 DNA	CDR3 protein
NA	TRBJ2-5	TRBV9	NA	TGTGCCAGCAGCGCTGGGACATTAGGTCAAGAGACCCAGTACTTC	CASSAGTLGQETQYF
few	TRBJ1-5	TRBV2	TRBD1	TGTGCCAGCAGTGAGACAGGGCGTAATCAGCCCCAGCATTTT	CASSETGRNQPQHF
NA	TRBJ1-4	TRBV24-1	NA	TGTGCCACCAGTGGTCCCTCGGGGGGAAAACTGTTTTTT	CATSGPSGGKLFF
NA	TRBJ1-2	TRBV7-9	TRBD1	TGTGCCAGCAGCTTAACAGGGGGCAATGGCTACACCTTC	CASSLTGGNGYTF
NA	TRBJ2-1	TRBV7-2	NA	TGTGCCAGCAGCTTAAGAGGGGGCTACAATGAGCAGTTCTTC	CASSLRGGYNEQFF
once	TRBJ1-2	TRBV19	NA	TGTGCCAGTAGTATCGTTCAGGGCAACTATGGCTACACCTTC	CASSIVQGNYGYTF
NA	TRBJ2-7	TRBV10-1	NA	TGCGCCACCCCTTACGAGCAGTACTTC	CATPYEQYF
once	TRBJ2-5	TRBV9	NA	TGTGCCAGCAGCTTTCGGGGGGCCTTCCAAGAGACCCAGTACTTC	CASSFRGAFQETQYF
NA	TRBJ1-2	TRBV4-2	NA	TGTGCCAGCAGTTCAGCGCCCGGCTACACCTTC	CASSSAPGYTF
NA	TRBJ2-7	TRBV7-9	TRBD1	TGTGCCAGCAGCCACCAGGGGGTAGGCTCCTACGAGCAGTACTTC	CASSHQGVGSYEQYF
NA	TRBJ1-2	TRBV12-3/TRBV12-4	NA	TGTGCCAGCAGTCCCGACAGCTCTGGCTACACCTTC	CASSPDSSGYTF
NA	TRBJ2-4	TRBV6-2/TRBV6-3	TRBD2	TGTGCCAGCAGCCGCGTAGTGGGGGGGAGTTCCAAAAACATTCAGTACTTC	CASSRVVGGSSKNIQYF
NA	TRBJ1-2	TRBV7-2	TRBD1	TGTGCCAGCAGCTCAAGGGACAGAGCTAACTATGGCTACACCTTC	CASSSRDRANYGYTF
NA	TRBJ1-4	TRBV5-1	NA	TGCGCCAGCAGCCTAGGGGACTTTAATGAAAAACTGTTTTTT	CASSLGDFNEKLFF
NA	TRBJ2-7	TRBV10-3	NA	TGTGCCACCTCGCCTCTGACTAGTGGGTCCTACGAGCAGTACTTC	CATSPLTSGSYEQYF
NA	TRBJ2-7	TRBV7-2	NA	TGTGCCAGCAGCTTAGCGGGGCCTTCCTACGAGCAGTACTTC	CASSLAGPSYEQYF
NA	TRBJ1-1	TRBV28	TRBD1	TGTGCCAGCAGCCCAACAGGGGGTTGGACTGAAGCTTTCTTT	CASSPTGGWTEAFF
NA	TRBJ2-5	TRBV7-2	NA	TGTGCCAGCAGCATAGACAGAGTCCAAGAGACCCAGTACTTC	CASSIDRVQETQYF
many	TRBJ1-1	TRBV20-1	NA	TGCAGTGCTAGTAAGGGGAAGGTTGAAGGGGCTTTCTTT	CSASKGKVEGAFF
once	TRBJ2-1	TRBV7-9	TRBD2	TGTGCCAGCAGCCCAGAACTAGCGGAGCGGGGCAATGAGCAGTTCTTC	CASSPELAERGNEQFF
NA	TRBJ1-2	TRBV5-4	NA	TGTGCCAGCAGCCCGAAGGAGGGCGGCTACACCTTC	CASSPKEGGYTF
NA	TRBJ2-1	TRBV7-7	TRBD2	TGTGCTAGCAGCCGGACTAGCGGGAGTAGCAATGAGCAGTTCTTC	CASSRTSGSSNEQFF
NA	TRBJ1-4	TRBV5-6	TRBD1	TGTGCCAGCAGCTCCCCGGGACAGACTAATGAAAAACTGTTTTTT	CASSSPGQTNEKLFF
once	TRBJ2-5	TRBV6-1	TRBD1	TGTGCCAGCAGTGAATTTGGGACAGGAGGAGGAGAGACCCAGTACTTC	CASSEFGTGGGETQYF
NA	TRBJ1-5	TRBV2	NA	TGTGCCAGCAGTAGGGGGTATAGCAATCAGCCCCAGCATTTT	CASSRGYSNQPQHF
NA	TRBJ1-5	TRBV19	TRBD1	TGTGCCAGTAGTGTCCGGGACAGGGACTATCAGCCCCAGCATTTT	CASSVRDRDYQPQHF
NA	TRBJ2-1	TRBV24-1	TRBD1	TGTGCCACCAGTGATTTCCAGGGGGCCAACTACAATGAGCAGTTCTTC	CATSDFQGANYNEQFF
NA	TRBJ1-2	TRBV15	NA	TGTGCCACCAGCAGAGACGGAGCAGGGTATGGCTACACCTTC	CATSRDGAGYGYTF
NA	TRBJ1-4	TRBV6-1	NA	TGTGCCAGCAGTCCGAACAGTAATGAAAAACTGTTTTTT	CASSPNSNEKLFF
NA	TRBJ2-3	TRBV5-4	TRBD1	TGTGCCAGCAGCTTGAAGGTGACAGGGGCAGCAGATACGCAGTATTTT	CASSLKVTGAADTQYF
NA	TRBJ2-3	TRBV28	NA	TGTGCCAGCAGTTTATCCGGGACTTTAGATACGCAGTATTTT	CASSLSGTLDTQYF
NA	TRBJ2-7	TRBV2	TRBD1	TGTGCCACCTCGAGGGGCGGACAGGGAAGAACCTACGAGCAGTACTTC	CATSRGGQGRTYEQYF
few	TRBJ1-2	TRBV28	NA	TGTGCCAGCAGCCCATCGTACCTAGCGGGGTTAGGTAACTATGGCTACACCTTC	CASSPSYLAGLGNYGYTF
NA	TRBJ2-7	TRBV4-2	TRBD1	TGTGCCAGCAGCCGAGGGGGCCGGGTCAGATCCTACGAGCAGTACTTC	CASSRGGRVRSYEQYF
NA	TRBJ1-1	TRBV9	NA	TGTGCCAGCAGCGTCGGGGGTCAGAACACTGAAGCTTTCTTT	CASSVGGQNTEAFF
NA	TRBJ1-4	TRBV5-1	TRBD1	TGCGCCAGCAGCTTGGTAGGGACAGCTATTTATGAAAAACTGTTTTTT	CASSLVGTAIYEKLFF
NA	TRBJ2-2	TRBV9	NA	TGTGCCAGCAGCGCCCGACAGCTACCGACCGGGGAGCTGTTTTTT	CASSARQLPTGELFF
NA	TRBJ1-4	TRBV4-2	NA	TGTGCCAGCAGCCTGATTCAGGGCTCAACTAATGAAAAACTGTTTTTT	CASSLIQGSTNEKLFF
NA	TRBJ2-3	TRBV7-3	NA	TGTGCCAGCAGCCGTACTAGCACAGATACGCAGTATTTT	CASSRTSTDTQYF
NA	TRBJ2-3	TRBV13	TRBD2	TGTGCCAGCCTTACGCGGGGGGCGACCCAAAATACGCAGTATTTT	CASLTRGATQNTQYF
NA	TRBJ2-2	TRBV20-1	TRBD2	TGCAGTGCTAGTACCGCGGGAGGTACCGGGGAGCTGTTTTTT	CSASTAGGTGELFF
NA	TRBJ1-5	TRBV6-1	NA	TGTGCCAGCAGTGACCTGGGGGCCCGGCCCCAGCATTTT	CASSDLGARPQHF
NA	TRBJ1-3	TRBV7-2	NA	TGTGCCAGCAGCTCCGTAGGAAACACCATATATTTT	CASSSVGNTIYF
NA	TRBJ2-3	TRBV9	NA	TGTGCCAGCAGCGTAGATCTCGGAGGGACCTCAGATACGCAGTATTTT	CASSVDLGGTSDTQYF
NA	TRBJ1-5	TRBV28	NA	TGTGCCACCCTCCCCCCCGTTGGCAGTCGCAATCAGCCCCAGCATTTT	CATLPPVGSRNQPQHF
NA	TRBJ2-7	TRBV7-2	NA	TGTGCCAGCAGCTTACGTGAACAGGTCATATACGAGCAGTACTTC	CASSLREQVIYEQYF
NA	TRBJ1-5	TRBV28	NA	TGTGCCAGCAGTATTCTGAATCAGCCCCAGCATTTT	CASSILNQPQHF
NA	TRBJ1-1	TRBV5-4	NA	TGTGCCAGCAGCTTTTTCATACAAGCTGGACAGAACACTGAAGCTTTCTTT	CASSFFIQAGQNTEAFF